These 10 T cell receptor beta chains were all obtained from the same sample, sequenced in a study of cytomegalovirus exposure and HLA in healthy donors. PCR primers comprised 60 Vbeta and 13 Jbeta primers. Only in-frame clones appear in the TCRdb table, and some are missing; sequencing was by immunoSEQ multiplex PCR. The table has about 160,000 clones, roughly 85% seen once. The sequenced sample was PBMCs. Receptors were obtained from a boy between 2 and 15 years old in good health and CMV-seronegative.

The chain is built from TRBV29-1 and TRBJ1-1; possible D gene TRBD1, 6 bases. Germline values: CDR1 SQVTM, CDR2 ANQGSEA. This CDR3 is 13 amino acids long. Trimming removed 7 bases from V and 2 bases from J, with 14 bases in between. The CDR3 here is CSGRQAPNTEAFF. The CDR3 DNA sequence: TGCAGCGGGAGACAGGCTCCTAACACTGAAGCTTTCTTT.

The V and J genes are TRBV6-5 and TRBJ2-1, with 9 positions matching TRBD1. The V gene's germline CDR1 is MNHEY and CDR2 SVGAGI. The CDR3 has 16 residues. V lost 4 bases to trimming and J lost 7 bases; unmatched junction nucleotides: 11. CDR3 sequence: CASSSNTGGAQNEQFF. CDR3 nucleotide sequence: TGTGCCAGCAGTTCAAACACAGGGGGCGCTCAGAATGAGCAGTTCTTC.

The V and J genes are TRBV14 and TRBJ2-3; TRBD2 agrees at 12 bases. The germline V gene has CDR1 SGHDN and CDR2 FVKESK. The V segment lost 1 base and the J segment 4 bases; nucleotides outside the gene matches: 6. CDR3 length: 17 amino acids. CDR3: CASSQVLAGGPADTQYF. The DNA of the CDR3 is TGTGCCAGCAGCCAAGTCCTAGCGGGAGGGCCGGCAGATACGCAGTATTTT.

The CDR3 protein is CASSGGPSYNEQFF. Here the CDR3 DNA reads TGCGCCAGCTCGGGGGGGCCCTCCTACAATGAGCAGTTCTTC. V is TRBV4-1 and J is TRBJ2-1, with TRBD2 identical over 8 bases. CDR3 length: 14 amino acids. The V gene end was trimmed by 8 bases and the J gene end by 0 bases; junction bases not matched to a gene: 3. CDR1 and CDR2 (germline): MGHRA, YSYEKL.

The CDR3 spells CASRGSPGYTF. CDR3 nucleotides: TGTGCCAGCAGGGGCAGTCCAGGCTACACCTTC. The chain links TRBV6-5 to TRBJ1-2; D not resolved. Trimming shortened V by 6 bases and J by 8 bases, and 10 bases separated the two germline ends. This CDR3 spans 11 amino acids. Looked up from germline, CDR1 is MNHEY and CDR2 is SVGAGI.

This clone has only one observation. The chain carries TRBV6-1 and TRBJ1-5, with 7 nucleotides matching TRBD1. The V and J ends lost 2 bases and 6 bases, in that order; junction bases with no gene match: 4. Looked up from germline, CDR1 is MNHNS and CDR2 is SASEGT. The CDR3 sequence is 14 residues long. Here the CDR3 reads CASSESGTAQPQHF. The CDR3 nucleotides are TGTGCCAGCAGTGAAAGTGGGACAGCTCAGCCCCAGCATTTT.

The chain is built from TRBV7-2 and TRBJ2-7; D may be TRBD1 (7 bases). V lost 6 bases and J 2 bases, leaving 17 bases between the germline ends. Germline values: CDR1 SGHTA, CDR2 FQGNSA. This CDR3 has 15 residues. CDR3 amino acids: CASSQGGQLPYEQYF. CDR3 nucleotides: TGTGCCAGCAGTCAGGGGGGACAGTTACCCTACGAGCAGTACTTC. Complete variable domain (other parts from reference TRBV7-2 and TRBJ2-7): GAGVSQSPSNKVTEKGKDVELRCDPISGHTALYWYRQSLGQGLEFLIYFQGNSAPDKSGLPSDRFSAERTGGSVSTLTIQRTQQEDSAVYLCASSQGGQLPYEQYFGPGTRLTVT.

This clone has just one count. The chain has TRBV19 and TRBJ1-1, with TRBD1 matching 7 bases. This CDR3 has 12 amino acids. Germline values: CDR1 LNHDA, CDR2 SQIVND (reference sequence). Trimming cost V 4 bases and J 6 bases; bases outside gene matches: 2. The CDR3 DNA is TGTGCCAGTAGTACCAGGGGGGCTGAAGCTTTCTTT. It translates to CASSTRGAEAFF.

V gene TRBV30 combines with J gene TRBJ2-1; TRBD2 matches at 10 bases. Looked up from germline, CDR1 is GTSNPN and CDR2 is SVGIG (reference sequence). V lost 0 bases and J lost 9; bases outside the gene matches: 20. This CDR3 has 19 amino acids. The CDR3 loop reads CAWSVPLASGRGYGSEQFF. The CDR3, as DNA: TGTGCCTGGAGTGTACCCCTGGCTAGCGGGAGAGGCTATGGTAGTGAGCAGTTCTTC. Complete variable domain (other parts from reference TRBV30 and TRBJ2-1): SQTIHQWPATLVQPVGSPLSLECTVEGTSNPNLYWYRQAAGRGLQLLFYSVGIGQISSEVPQNLSASRPQDRQFILSSKKLLLSDSGFYLCAWSVPLASGRGYGSEQFFGPGTRLTVL.

The chain combines TRBV2 with TRBJ1-6; 7 bases map to TRBD1. This CDR3 has 15 amino acids. J lost 14 bases, V lost 8 bases, and 18 bases had no gene match. Germline CDR1 is SNHLY and CDR2 is FYNNEI. Here the CDR3 reads CASGHRGPYNSALHF. CDR3 DNA: TGTGCCAGCGGCCACAGGGGACCCTATAATTCGGCCCTCCACTTT.